This passage covers 13 T cell receptor beta chains from one sample sequenced in a study of blood T cell repertoires in COVID-19 (dated by TCRdb to between 2020 and 2021). Library preparation used the immunoSEQ multiplex PCR assay. As stored in TCRdb, this immuneACCESS dataset retains in-frame rearrangements with V and J assigned. A fraction of the clones does not appear; measured against another copy, unresolved V genes explain less than half of the discrepancy, and the remainder lacks a known reason. For this sample there are about 400,000 clones; more than 75% appear just once. The ten largest make up 1.5% to 2% of the sample. Source material: PBMCs or T cells enriched from blood (not recorded which). The origin of the receptors is a middle-aged man in a cohort exposed to, infected with or recovered from COVID-19 (not recorded which).

This chain links TRBV19 with TRBJ1-6; TRBD1 matches at 7 bases. Germline values: CDR1 LNHDA, CDR2 SQIVND (reference sequence). The V segment lost 5 bases and the J segment 8 bases; nucleotides outside the gene matches: 3. The CDR3 is 13 amino acids. The DNA for the CDR3 is TGTGCCAGTAGTCCCGGGACAGATTCACCCCTCCACTTT. It specifies CASSPGTDSPLHF.

This clone was counted once. The rearrangement links TRBV5-1 to TRBJ2-7; 7 bases align to TRBD2. The V segment lost 4 bases and the J segment 2 bases; nucleotides outside the gene matches: 9. This CDR3 contains 15 residues. CDR1 is SGHRS and CDR2 is YFSETQ in the germline V gene. CDR3 bases: TGCGCCAGCAGCGTCTCGGGAGGACGTACCTACGAGCAGTACTTC. It is translated as CASSVSGGRTYEQYF.

The V gene is TRBV5-1, the J gene TRBJ2-1; unclear D gene. This CDR3 comprises 14 residues. V was trimmed by 4 bases and J by 1 base, leaving 9 bases between them. From germline, CDR1 is SGHRS and CDR2 YFSETQ. CDR3 sequence: CASSPISSYNEQFF. The CDR3, as DNA: TGCGCCAGCAGCCCTATATCGTCCTACAATGAGCAGTTCTTC.

The rearrangement uses TRBV29-1 and TRBJ2-5; D call uncertain. Trimming took 7 bases from V and 5 from J, leaving 23 bases between them. From germline, CDR1 is SQVTM and CDR2 ANQGSEA. The CDR3 extends over 15 amino acids. The CDR3 region is CSAAPGSKTIETQYF. Here the CDR3 DNA reads TGCAGCGCTGCGCCGGGTTCCAAAACGATTGAGACCCAGTACTTC.

This sequence joins TRBV15 and TRBJ2-1; 8 bases map to TRBD2. With V trimmed by 0 bases and J by 0 bases, 1 base remained unmatched. Germline assignment: CDR1 LNHNV and CDR2 YYDKDF (reference sequence). The CDR3 is 16 residues long. The chain's CDR3 is CATSRELAVSYNEQFF. CDR3 DNA sequence: TGTGCCACCAGCAGAGAACTAGCGGTCTCCTACAATGAGCAGTTCTTC. The full variable domain, rest sourced from reference TRBV15 and TRBJ2-1, is DAMVIQNPRYQVTQFGKPVTLSCSQTLNHNVMYWYQQKSSQAPKLLFHYYDKDFNNEADTPDNFQSRRPNTSFCFLDIRSPGLGDTAMYLCATSRELAVSYNEQFFGPGTRLTVL.

The rearrangement joins TRBV14 to TRBJ2-5; 10 bases align to TRBD2. The germline gives CDR1 SGHDN, CDR2 FVKESK. V was pared by 2 bases and J by 0 bases, with 12 bases of the junction left unmatched. The CDR3 loop spans 19 amino acids. CDR3 in amino acids: CASSQRALAGASDQETQYF. The CDR3 DNA is TGTGCCAGCAGCCAAAGGGCGCTAGCGGGAGCAAGCGACCAAGAGACCCAGTACTTC.

This rearrangement joins TRBV7-8 to TRBJ2-3; 13 nucleotides line up with TRBD2. Trimming took 6 bases from V and 6 from J; bases not matched to a gene: 15. Germline CDR1 SGHVS, CDR2 FQNEAQ. CDR3 length: 18 amino acids. The CDR3 DNA reads TGTGCCAGCAGACTACTAGCGGGAGGGCCCTTCGTAATGGATACGCAGTATTTT. Translation: CASRLLAGGPFVMDTQYF.

Only one count was recorded for this clone. The chain employs TRBV29-1 and TRBJ2-1; 9 bases map to TRBD2. The V gene end was trimmed by 1 base and the J gene end by 3 bases; junction bases not matched to a gene: 7. Germline values: CDR1 SQVTM, CDR2 ANQGSEA. This CDR3 contains 16 residues. CDR3 sequence: CSVEGRAGGFYNEQFF. CDR3 nucleotides: TGCAGCGTTGAAGGGAGAGCGGGAGGTTTCTACAATGAGCAGTTCTTC.

The chain uses TRBV27 and TRBJ2-5; a weak D match, TRBD1 (6 bases). Germline V lookup: CDR1 MNHEY, CDR2 SMNVEV (reference sequence). The ends were cut back, 3 bases at V and 9 bases at J, with 20 bases in the middle. The CDR3 contains 15 residues. CDR3 residues: CASSFARDKLRAQYF. CDR3 coding DNA: TGTGCCAGCAGTTTTGCTCGGGACAAGCTCAGGGCCCAGTACTTC.

Regarding this clone: The sample has other DNA sequences that encode this CDR3 too. This CDR3 is CASSPRLAGSYEQYF. In DNA form, the CDR3 reads TGTGCCAGCTCACCCAGGCTAGCCGGCTCCTACGAGCAGTACTTC. The chain has TRBV18 and TRBJ2-7, with D possibly TRBD2 on 5 matching bases. V shed 3 bases and J shed 0 bases, with 12 bases lying between them. Germline CDR1 and CDR2: KGHSH and LQKENI. This CDR3 region has 15 residues.

This chain links TRBV28 with TRBJ1-4; D unclear. Germline V gene data show CDR1 as MDHEN and CDR2 as SYDVKM. Trimming stripped 6 bases from V and 8 bases from J, with 16 bases between. The CDR3 runs to 14 residues. CDR3 sequence reads: CASSGINGWEKLFF. CDR3 DNA sequence: TGTGCCAGCAGCGGGATTAACGGTTGGGAAAAACTGTTTTTT.

The rearrangement links TRBV28 to TRBJ2-1, with D perhaps matching TRBD1 (6 bases). Trimming took off 3 bases at V and 4 bases at J, with 13 bases between the two ends. The CDR3 length is 15 residues. The germline V gene encodes CDR1 MDHEN and CDR2 SYDVKM. The DNA of the CDR3 is TGTGCCAGCAGTTTTATTGAGGGGGAATACAATGAGCAGTTCTTC. It translates to CASSFIEGEYNEQFF.

The chain has TRBV28 and TRBJ1-3; 8 bases are a match to TRBD1. CDR3 size: 18 residues. V was pared by 3 bases and J by 4 bases, with 14 bases of the junction left unmatched. Germline CDR1 and CDR2: MDHEN and SYDVKM. Here the CDR3 reads CASSFPGQGPKGGNTIYF. CDR3 nucleotides: TGTGCCAGCAGTTTTCCCGGACAGGGCCCAAAAGGAGGAAACACCATATATTTT. The full variable domain, with the rest looked up from reference TRBV28 and TRBJ1-3, is DVKVTQSSRYLVKRTGEKVFLECVQDMDHENMFWYRQDPGLGLRLIYFSYDVKMKEKGDIPEGYSVSREKKERFSLILESASTNQTSMYLCASSFPGQGPKGGNTIYFGEGSWLTVV.